This T cell receptor beta chain was found in a study of patients and donors after allogeneic stem cell transplantation. This clonotype came up a few times. The CDR3 is 15 residues long. Trimming stripped 4 bases from V and 0 bases from J, with 12 bases between. Germline V gene sequence: CDR1 MNHNS, CDR2 SASEGT. MiXCR, run by TCRdb on the RT-PCR reads, gives a single entry per CDR3 protein. This sample yields approximately 170,000 distinct CDR3 sequences, of which approximately 25% are seen a single time; about 25% belongs to the top ten. V is TRBV6-1 and J is TRBJ1-1, with a weak D call TRBD1 (6 bases). The source is a human donor who was either an allogeneic HSCT recipient or a stem cell or donor lymphocyte infusion donor (not recorded which). It is not recorded whose cells these are; they may come from a transplant donor. Sequencing used blood, either unsorted or a sorted T cell fraction (not recorded which). In nucleotides, the CDR3 is TGTGCCAGCAGTGCCCACAGGGTTATGAACACTGAAGCTTTCTTT. This gives the protein CASSAHRVMNTEAFF.